This T cell receptor beta chain stems from a study of naive and memory T cell subsets. Treatment of the sample: skin biopsy from PPD injection site in Mantoux-positive individual. An oligonucleotide containing a UMI was ligated to the 3' end of TCR cDNA. Skin biopsies came from PPD injection sites in Mantoux-positive individuals. The V gene lost 5 bases and the J gene lost 5 bases, with 15 bases spanning the gap. There are 14 residues in the CDR3. Germline values: CDR1 MNHEY, CDR2 SMNVEV (reference sequence). The SP2 primer and nested alpha and beta constant region primers amplified ligated cDNA in four rounds. Reverse transcription of blood and skin TCR RNA was primed at alpha and beta constant regions. TCRdb used MiXCR to reprocess the UMI-ligation and nested PCR reads, holding one entry per CDR3 protein. The repertoire holds 30,000 to 35,000 distinct CDR3 sequences, with about 6.9% as singletons.

Findings of the study overall: The RNA method is potentially sensitive to activation and differentiation changes.

The sample holds many counts of this clonotype. Its antigen is not known. The sample consisted of skin, taken from a tuberculin skin test site. This chain uses TRBV27 with TRBJ1-1, with a weak D call TRBD1 (5 bases). The source of this sequence is an adult in good health. The CDR3 loop is CASSATGARTEAFF. The CDR3 DNA reads TGTGCCAGCAGTGCTACAGGAGCGAGGACTGAAGCTTTCTTT.